The entry that follows covers one T cell receptor (beta chain) sequence. This record belongs to a study of blood T cell repertoires in COVID-19. The overall study: Nucleic acid was either cDNA or gDNA, and it came from T cells, B-cell-depleted T cells, or PBMCs.

Some clones are missing from TCRdb's copy, which holds only in-frame ones; the method was immunoSEQ multiplex PCR. The data show 100,000 to 150,000 clones, about 80% seen once. Sequencing input: peripheral blood. The receptor was isolated from a woman between 50 and 59 years old with acute or convalescent COVID-19.

CDR3 nucleotide sequence: TGCGCCAGCAGTGGGGGGGAGACTAGCGGGAGGGAAGATGAGCAGTTCTTC. As protein: CASSGGETSGREDEQFF. V is TRBV10-1 and J is TRBJ2-1; TRBD2 matches at 14 bases. The junction had 10 bases not matched to a gene; V was cut back by 4 bases and J by 8 bases. CDR3 length equals 17 residues. In germline, CDR1 is WNHNN, CDR2 SYGVQD (reference sequence).